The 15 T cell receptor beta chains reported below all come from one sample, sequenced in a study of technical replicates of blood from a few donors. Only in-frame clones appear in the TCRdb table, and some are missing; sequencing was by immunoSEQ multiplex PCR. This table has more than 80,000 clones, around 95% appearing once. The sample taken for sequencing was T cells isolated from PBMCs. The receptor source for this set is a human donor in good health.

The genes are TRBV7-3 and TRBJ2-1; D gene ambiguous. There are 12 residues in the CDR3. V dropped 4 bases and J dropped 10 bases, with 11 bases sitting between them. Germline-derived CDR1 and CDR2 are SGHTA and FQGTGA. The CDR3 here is CASSSLGLEQFF. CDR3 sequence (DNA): TGTGCCAGCAGCTCACTTGGTTTAGAGCAGTTCTTC.

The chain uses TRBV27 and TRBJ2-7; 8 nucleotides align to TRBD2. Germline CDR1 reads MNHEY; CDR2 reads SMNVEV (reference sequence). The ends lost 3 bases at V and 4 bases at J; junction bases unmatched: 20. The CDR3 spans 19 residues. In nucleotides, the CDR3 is TGTGCCAGCAGTTTCCCCCCCTTAGAACTAGCGGCTACCACTTACGAGCAGTACTTC. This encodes CASSFPPLELAATTYEQYF.

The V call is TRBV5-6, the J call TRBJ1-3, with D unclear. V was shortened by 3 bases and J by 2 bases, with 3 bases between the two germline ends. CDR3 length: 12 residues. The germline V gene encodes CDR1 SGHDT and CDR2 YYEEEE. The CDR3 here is CASSYTGNTIYF. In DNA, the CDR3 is TGTGCCAGCAGCTACACTGGAAACACCATATATTTT. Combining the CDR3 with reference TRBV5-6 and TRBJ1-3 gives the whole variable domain DAGVTQSPTHLIKTRGQQVTLRCSPKSGHDTVSWYQQALGQGPQFIFQYYEEEERQRGNFPDRFSGHQFPNYSSELNVNALLLGDSALYLCASSYTGNTIYFGEGSWLTVV.

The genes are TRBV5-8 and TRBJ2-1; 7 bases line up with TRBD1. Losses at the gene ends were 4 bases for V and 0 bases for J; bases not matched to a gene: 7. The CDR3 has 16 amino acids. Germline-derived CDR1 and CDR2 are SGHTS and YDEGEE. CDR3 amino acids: CASSGLTGVSYNEQFF. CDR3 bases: TGTGCCAGCAGCGGGCTCACAGGGGTCTCCTACAATGAGCAGTTCTTC.

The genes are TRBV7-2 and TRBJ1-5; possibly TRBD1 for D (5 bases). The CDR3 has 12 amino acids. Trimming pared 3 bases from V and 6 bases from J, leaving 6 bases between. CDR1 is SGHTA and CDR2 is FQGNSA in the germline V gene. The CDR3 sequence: CASSFTGQPQHF. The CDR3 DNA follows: TGTGCCAGCAGCTTCACAGGTCAGCCCCAGCATTTT.

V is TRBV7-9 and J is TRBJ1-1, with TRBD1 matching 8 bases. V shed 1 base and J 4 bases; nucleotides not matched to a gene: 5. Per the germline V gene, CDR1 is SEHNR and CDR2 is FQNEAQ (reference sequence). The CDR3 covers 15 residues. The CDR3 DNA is TGTGCCAGCAGCTTAGAGGGTACAGGGGGCACTGAAGCTTTCTTT. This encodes CASSLEGTGGTEAFF. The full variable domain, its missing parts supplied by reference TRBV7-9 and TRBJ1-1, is DTGVSQNPRHKITKRGQNVTFRCDPISEHNRLYWYRQTLGQGPEFLTYFQNEAQLEKSRLLSDRFSAERPKGSFSTLEIQRTEQGDSAMYLCASSLEGTGGTEAFFGQGTRLTVV.

The CDR3 sequence: CASSLSVGETEAFF. CDR3 bases: TGTGCCAGCAGTTTATCGGTTGGGGAGACTGAAGCTTTCTTT. V and J are TRBV27 and TRBJ1-1; D is unresolved. The CDR3 runs 14 residues. Germline assignment: CDR1 MNHEY and CDR2 SMNVEV (reference sequence). V dropped 0 bases and J dropped 5 bases, with 10 bases sitting between them.

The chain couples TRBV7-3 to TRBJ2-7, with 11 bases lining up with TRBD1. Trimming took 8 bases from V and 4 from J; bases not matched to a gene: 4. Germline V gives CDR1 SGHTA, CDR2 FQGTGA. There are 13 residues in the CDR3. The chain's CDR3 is CASRDRGIYEQYF. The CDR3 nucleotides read TGTGCCAGCCGGGACAGGGGGATATACGAGCAGTACTTC.

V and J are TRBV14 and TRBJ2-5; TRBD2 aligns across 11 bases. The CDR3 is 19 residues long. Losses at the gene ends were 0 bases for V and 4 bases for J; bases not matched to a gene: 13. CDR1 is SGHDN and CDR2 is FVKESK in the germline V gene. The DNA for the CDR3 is TGTGCCAGCAGCCAAGAGAATCGGAAGACTAGCGGGATCGCAGAGACCCAGTACTTC. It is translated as CASSQENRKTSGIAETQYF.

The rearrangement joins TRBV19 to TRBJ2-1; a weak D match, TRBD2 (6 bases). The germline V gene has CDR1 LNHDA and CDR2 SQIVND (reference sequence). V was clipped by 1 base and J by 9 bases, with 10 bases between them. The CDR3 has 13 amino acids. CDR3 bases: TGTGCCAGTAGTATAGGTCCCGGGGGTGAGCAGTTCTTC. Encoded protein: CASSIGPGGEQFF. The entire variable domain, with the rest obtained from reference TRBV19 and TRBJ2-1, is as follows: DGGITQSPKYLFRKEGQNVTLSCEQNLNHDAMYWYRQDPGQGLRLIYYSQIVNDFQKGDIAEGYSVSREKKESFPLTVTSAQKNPTAFYLCASSIGPGGEQFFGPGTRLTVL.

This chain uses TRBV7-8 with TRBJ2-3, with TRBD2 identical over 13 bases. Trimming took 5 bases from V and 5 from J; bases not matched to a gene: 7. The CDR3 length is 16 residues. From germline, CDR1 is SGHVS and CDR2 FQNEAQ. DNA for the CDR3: TGTGCCAGCAGCCCGGGACTAGCGGGATTCTTAGATACGCAGTATTTT. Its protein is CASSPGLAGFLDTQYF.

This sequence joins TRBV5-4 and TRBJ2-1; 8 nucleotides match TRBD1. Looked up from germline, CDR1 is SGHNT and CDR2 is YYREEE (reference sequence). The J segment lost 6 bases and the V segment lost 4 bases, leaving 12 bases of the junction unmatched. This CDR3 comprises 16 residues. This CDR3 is CASSHEIQGERNEQFF. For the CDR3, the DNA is TGTGCCAGCAGCCATGAGATACAGGGGGAGCGCAATGAGCAGTTCTTC.

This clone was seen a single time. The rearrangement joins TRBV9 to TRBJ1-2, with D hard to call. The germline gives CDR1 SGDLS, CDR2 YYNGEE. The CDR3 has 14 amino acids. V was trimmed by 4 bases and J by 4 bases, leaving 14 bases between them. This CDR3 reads CASSPREPIYGYTF. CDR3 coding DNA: TGTGCCAGCAGCCCCCGGGAACCTATCTATGGCTACACCTTC.

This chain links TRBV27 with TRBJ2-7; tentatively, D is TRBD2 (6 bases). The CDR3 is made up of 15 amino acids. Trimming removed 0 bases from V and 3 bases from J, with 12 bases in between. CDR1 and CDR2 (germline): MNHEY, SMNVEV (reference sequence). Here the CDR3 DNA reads TGTGCCAGCAGTTTATCGGGCGGGATCAGCTACGAGCAGTACTTC. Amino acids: CASSLSGGISYEQYF.

As DNA, the CDR3 is TGCGCCAGCAGGAGTCAAGCCTACAATGAGCAGTTCTTC. Encoded protein: CASRSQAYNEQFF. This chain links TRBV5-1 with TRBJ2-1, with D unclear. Trimming left V 5 bases short and J 2 bases short, with 8 bases between. Germline CDR1 reads SGHRS; CDR2 reads YFSETQ. The CDR3 runs 13 residues.